The present TCR beta chain was sequenced within a study of technical replicates of blood from a few donors. The data were produced by immunoSEQ multiplex PCR, yet TCRdb's version contains in-frame clones alone and is incomplete. The table has tens of thousands of clones, about 91% seen once. Sequenced material: T cells isolated from PBMCs. This receptor was identified in a human donor in good health. Some clones in this sample may be carry-over from other donors' samples.

CDR3 bases: TGTGCCAGCAGCACAGTGAACACTGAAGCTTTCTTT. Translated: CASSTVNTEAFF. This chain links TRBV6-5 with TRBJ1-1; unclear D gene. V was cut by 6 bases and J by 0 bases, with 5 bases left in between. From germline, CDR1 is MNHEY and CDR2 SVGAGI. The CDR3 consists of 12 residues.